The next 28 T cell receptor beta chains were all read from a single sample in a study of T cell changes during pregnancy in multiple sclerosis. Clones were read by immunoSEQ multiplex PCR, and TCRdb kept only the in-frame ones, dropping some. The data contain over 50,000 clones, around 89% of them seen just once; the ten biggest clones take up more than 1.5%. The specimen comprised peripheral blood, sampled after pregnancy. All receptors come from a female donor with multiple sclerosis, enrolled in a pregnancy study.

V is TRBV7-8 and J is TRBJ2-7; 9 nucleotides agree with TRBD1. CDR1 and CDR2 (germline): SGHVS, FQNEAQ. The CDR3 totals 15 residues. Losses at the gene ends were 6 bases for V and 3 bases for J; bases not matched to a gene: 9. The CDR3 is CASRPLPGQGYEQYF. CDR3 bases: TGTGCCAGCAGGCCGCTTCCGGGACAGGGCTACGAGCAGTACTTC.

The V gene is TRBV10-2, the J gene TRBJ1-2; possible D gene TRBD1, 6 bases. Germline V gene sequence: CDR1 WSHSY, CDR2 SAAADI. With 6 bases removed from V and 8 bases from J, the gap between germline ends came to 22 bases. The CDR3 covers 15 residues. The CDR3 loop is CASRPSGTNTQGYTF. The CDR3 DNA reads TGCGCCAGCAGACCTTCCGGGACAAACACACAAGGCTACACCTTC.

This rearrangement joins TRBV7-2 to TRBJ2-6, with no clear D. Germline V gene sequence: CDR1 SGHTA, CDR2 FQGNSA. This CDR3 comprises 14 residues. Trimming shortened V by 5 bases and J by 3 bases, and 8 bases separated the two germline ends. CDR3 amino acids: CASSLRFGANVLTF. In DNA form, the CDR3 reads TGTGCCAGCAGCCTGAGGTTTGGGGCCAACGTCCTGACTTTC.

This chain links TRBV29-1 with TRBJ2-3; 9 nucleotides line up with TRBD1. Germline V gene data show CDR1 as SQVTM and CDR2 as ANQGSEA. The V and J ends lost 6 bases and 4 bases, in that order; junction bases with no gene match: 8. The CDR3 runs to 14 residues. Here the CDR3 reads CSVTGTGLPDTQYF. The DNA of the CDR3 is TGCAGCGTGACCGGGACAGGGCTCCCAGATACGCAGTATTTT.

This chain joins TRBV27 and TRBJ1-1; a weak D match, TRBD1 (5 bases). The CDR3 is made up of 17 amino acids. V shed 1 base and J shed 6 bases, with 21 bases lying between them. Germline V CDR1 and CDR2: MNHEY, SMNVEV (reference sequence). The CDR3 nucleotides are TGTGCCAGCAGTTTATACCCCTCATTTCAGGGATTCTCTGAAGCTTTCTTT. This gives the protein CASSLYPSFQGFSEAFF.

The chain uses TRBV27 and TRBJ1-2, with D unresolved. The V and J ends lost 2 bases and 4 bases respectively, with 11 bases between them. Germline values: CDR1 MNHEY, CDR2 SMNVEV (reference sequence). CDR3 length equals 14 residues. CDR3 in amino acids: CASSLNPNLYGYTF. The CDR3 DNA sequence: TGTGCCAGCAGTTTAAATCCTAACCTCTATGGCTACACCTTC.

The chain combines TRBV2 with TRBJ2-5, with TRBD1 identical over 9 bases. The ends lost 8 bases at V and 6 bases at J; junction bases unmatched: 4. This CDR3 spans 12 amino acids. Per the germline V gene, CDR1 is SNHLY and CDR2 is FYNNEI. The CDR3 loop reads CASQTGGKTQYF. DNA for the CDR3: TGTGCCAGCCAGACAGGGGGGAAGACCCAGTACTTC.

This chain uses TRBV5-6 with TRBJ2-7, with D possibly TRBD1 on 5 matching bases. Trimming left V 4 bases short and J 0 bases short, with 11 bases between. This CDR3 region has 14 residues. The germline gives CDR1 SGHDT, CDR2 YYEEEE. CDR3 amino acids: CASSRTPSSYEQYF. CDR3 coding DNA: TGTGCCAGCAGCCGGACACCTAGCTCCTACGAGCAGTACTTC.

The chain links TRBV9 to TRBJ2-3; D unresolved. Trimming took off 0 bases at V and 6 bases at J, with 14 bases between the two ends. This CDR3 has 15 amino acids. The germline CDR1 and CDR2 sequences are SGDLS and YYNGEE. The CDR3 spells CASSVDRAHADTQYF. The CDR3 bases are TGTGCCAGCAGCGTAGATCGAGCTCACGCGGATACGCAGTATTTT.

This chain joins TRBV4-1 and TRBJ1-3; 8 positions agree with TRBD1. Germline V gene sequence: CDR1 MGHRA, CDR2 YSYEKL. The V gene end was trimmed by 4 bases and the J gene end by 0 bases; junction bases not matched to a gene: 17. The CDR3 runs to 20 residues. The CDR3 DNA reads as TGCGCCAGCAGCCCCCGGCCCTACATGGACAGGGTTTACTCTGGAAACACCATATATTTT. Translating it yields CASSPRPYMDRVYSGNTIYF.

The rearrangement links TRBV30 to TRBJ1-4; D is ambiguous. The CDR3 is 11 amino acids. The germline gives CDR1 GTSNPN, CDR2 SVGIG (reference sequence). Trimming removed 1 base from V and 6 bases from J, with 3 bases in between. CDR3 sequence reads: CAWSAYEKLFF. CDR3 DNA sequence: TGTGCCTGGAGTGCGTATGAAAAACTGTTTTTT.

The V call is TRBV2, the J call TRBJ2-7; possible D gene TRBD1, 5 bases. V lost 8 bases, J lost 6 bases, and 23 bases lay in between. The CDR3 extends over 15 amino acids. Germline V lookup: CDR1 SNHLY, CDR2 FYNNEI. The CDR3 DNA is TGTGCCAGCTCCGAAGTGGGGCCCTATCAAATCGAGCAGTACTTC. Translation: CASSEVGPYQIEQYF.

The rearrangement uses TRBV2 and TRBJ2-2; TRBD1 aligns across 7 bases. Losses at the gene ends were 7 bases for V and 7 bases for J; bases not matched to a gene: 9. Germline CDR1 reads SNHLY; CDR2 reads FYNNEI. The CDR3 consists of 14 residues. CDR3 DNA: TGTGCCAGCAAGCAGGGGGACACCTTCGGGGAGCTGTTTTTT. Protein product: CASKQGDTFGELFF.

The chain carries TRBV7-3 and TRBJ2-3; D call uncertain. From germline, CDR1 is SGHTA and CDR2 FQGTGA. This CDR3 is built from 13 residues. Trimming took 0 bases from V and 6 from J, leaving 7 bases between them. The CDR3 DNA reads TGTGCCAGCAGCTTAACGGGCGCCGATACGCAGTATTTT. It yields the protein CASSLTGADTQYF. Full variable domain (rest looked up from reference TRBV7-3 and TRBJ2-3): GAGVSQTPSNKVTEKGKYVELRCDPISGHTALYWYRQSLGQGPEFLIYFQGTGAADDSGLPNDRFFAVRPEGSVSTLKIQRTERGDSAVYLCASSLTGADTQYFGPGTRLTVL.

This rearrangement joins TRBV5-4 to TRBJ2-3; TRBD2 matches 12 bases. V shed 0 bases, J shed 5 bases, and the junction held 1 base outside the gene matches. This CDR3 spans 15 amino acids. Germline V gene lookup returns CDR1 SGHNT and CDR2 YYREEE (reference sequence). The CDR3 reads CASSLGLAGEDTQYF. CDR3 nucleotide sequence: TGTGCCAGCAGCTTGGGACTAGCGGGGGAAGATACGCAGTATTTT.

This clone is medium-sized within its sample. The chain recombines TRBV30 with TRBJ2-2; 9 positions agree with TRBD1. The ends lost 1 base at V and 3 bases at J; junction bases unmatched: 0. CDR1 and CDR2 (germline): GTSNPN, SVGIG (reference sequence). The CDR3 has 14 residues. The CDR3 is CAWSGTGDTGELFF. The CDR3 nucleotides are TGTGCCTGGAGTGGGACAGGGGACACCGGGGAGCTGTTTTTT.

The chain is built from TRBV5-1 and TRBJ2-3, with TRBD2 matching over 11 bases. CDR1 SGHRS and CDR2 YFSETQ come from the germline V gene. CDR3 length: 17 residues. With V trimmed by 2 bases and J by 7 bases, 12 bases remained unmatched. The CDR3 loop is CASSFSPTSGAANTQYF. The CDR3 DNA reads as TGCGCCAGCAGCTTTTCCCCGACTAGCGGGGCGGCAAATACGCAGTATTTT.

This sequence joins TRBV29-1 and TRBJ1-2; TRBD1 is a possible D gene (6 bases). Trimming left V 6 bases short and J 0 bases short, with 14 bases between. Per the germline V gene, CDR1 is SQVTM and CDR2 is ANQGSEA. The CDR3 spans 14 residues. CDR3 DNA: TGCAGCGTGGCAGGACAGACCTCTAACTATGGCTACACCTTC. Amino acids: CSVAGQTSNYGYTF.

Of note for this clone: This sample also contains other DNA sequences that code for the same CDR3. The chain employs TRBV7-2 and TRBJ1-1; D is perhaps TRBD1 (5 bases). The V and J ends lost 5 bases and 1 base respectively, with 14 bases between them. The CDR3 is made up of 15 amino acids. CDR1 and CDR2 (germline): SGHTA, FQGNSA. In DNA form, the CDR3 reads TGTGCCAGCAGCCCCTGGCAGGGCAGGAACACTGAAGCTTTCTTT. Translated, it gives CASSPWQGRNTEAFF.

The chain joins TRBV11-2 to TRBJ1-3; D perhaps matches TRBD1 (6 bases). The CDR3 covers 15 residues. Germline-derived CDR1 and CDR2 are SGHAT and FQNNGV. V lost 5 bases to trimming and J lost 0 bases, with 11 bases between them. The CDR3 sequence is CASSLTGPSGNTIYF. Written as DNA, the CDR3 is TGTGCCAGCAGCCTCACAGGGCCCTCTGGAAACACCATATATTTT.

The rearrangement joins TRBV7-3 to TRBJ2-2; the match to TRBD1 covers 7 bases. The germline V gene encodes CDR1 SGHTA and CDR2 FQGTGA. Trimming removed 4 bases from V and 2 bases from J; junction bases left unmatched: 4. The CDR3 sequence is 15 residues long. CDR3 sequence: CASSSDRANTGELFF. The CDR3, as DNA: TGTGCCAGCAGCTCAGACAGGGCCAACACCGGGGAGCTGTTTTTT. Full variable domain (outside the CDR3, taken from reference TRBV7-3 and TRBJ2-2): GAGVSQTPSNKVTEKGKYVELRCDPISGHTALYWYRQSLGQGPEFLIYFQGTGAADDSGLPNDRFFAVRPEGSVSTLKIQRTERGDSAVYLCASSSDRANTGELFFGEGSRLTVL.

The J gene is TRBJ2-6, the V gene TRBV19, with D maybe TRBD1 (5 bases). The CDR3 runs 15 residues. V shed 6 bases and J shed 4 bases, with 13 bases lying between them. Germline loops: CDR1 LNHDA, CDR2 SQIVND (reference sequence). The CDR3 sequence: CASRSQGAGANVLTF. Here the CDR3 DNA reads TGTGCCAGTAGATCCCAAGGGGCCGGGGCCAACGTCCTGACTTTC.

The CDR3 region is CASSVTGDYGYTF. The CDR3 coding sequence is TGTGCCAGCAGCGTCACAGGTGACTATGGCTACACCTTC. The gene calls are TRBV5-4 and TRBJ1-2; the D gene is possibly TRBD1 (5 bases). This CDR3 spans 13 amino acids. Trimming stripped 4 bases from V and 3 bases from J, with 10 bases between. Germline values: CDR1 SGHNT, CDR2 YYREEE (reference sequence).

The chain employs TRBV25-1 and TRBJ1-4, with D uncertain. This CDR3 has 16 amino acids. The germline gives CDR1 MGHDK, CDR2 SYGVNS. V was shortened by 2 bases and J by 0 bases, with 10 bases between the two germline ends. The CDR3 nucleotides read TGTGCCAGCAGTGAAGTGGGGAGGGCAACTAATGAAAAACTGTTTTTT. Translating gives CASSEVGRATNEKLFF.

The chain is built from TRBV5-6 and TRBJ1-2, with a tentative D call TRBD1 (6 bases). V was trimmed by 4 bases and J by 8 bases, leaving 15 bases between them. From germline, CDR1 is SGHDT and CDR2 YYEEEE. The CDR3 is 13 amino acids. The CDR3 DNA follows: TGTGCCAGCAGCAGGACAGCCAACGGAGGCTACACCTTC. Its translation: CASSRTANGGYTF.

With regard to this clone: An end of the junction differs from the germline gene, which may be a read error. The rearrangement uses TRBV28 and TRBJ1-1; D remains ambiguous. CDR3 length equals 18 residues. Germline CDR1 reads MDHEN; CDR2 reads SYDVKM. The CDR3 protein is CASRKLFRRGGTNIEAFF. DNA of the CDR3: TGTGCCAGCAGGAAATTGTTCCGACGGGGAGGAACGAACATTGAAGCTTTCTTT.

J is TRBJ2-2 and V is TRBV6-4; D may be TRBD1 (5 bases). Germline lookup yields CDR1 MRHNA and CDR2 SNTAGT. The CDR3 consists of 14 residues. V was shortened by 3 bases and J by 0 bases, with 5 bases between the two germline ends. CDR3 residues: CASSEGANTGELFF. The CDR3, as DNA: TGTGCCAGCAGTGAAGGGGCGAACACCGGGGAGCTGTTTTTT.

The table lists this clone with a few counts. V and J are TRBV19 and TRBJ1-1; weak D call: TRBD1 (6 bases). With 2 bases removed from V and 4 bases from J, the gap between germline ends came to 14 bases. The CDR3 is 15 amino acids. Germline assignment: CDR1 LNHDA and CDR2 SQIVND (reference sequence). This CDR3 reads CASSITGTSGTEAFF. The CDR3 DNA sequence: TGTGCCAGTAGTATAACCGGGACATCAGGCACTGAAGCTTTCTTT.